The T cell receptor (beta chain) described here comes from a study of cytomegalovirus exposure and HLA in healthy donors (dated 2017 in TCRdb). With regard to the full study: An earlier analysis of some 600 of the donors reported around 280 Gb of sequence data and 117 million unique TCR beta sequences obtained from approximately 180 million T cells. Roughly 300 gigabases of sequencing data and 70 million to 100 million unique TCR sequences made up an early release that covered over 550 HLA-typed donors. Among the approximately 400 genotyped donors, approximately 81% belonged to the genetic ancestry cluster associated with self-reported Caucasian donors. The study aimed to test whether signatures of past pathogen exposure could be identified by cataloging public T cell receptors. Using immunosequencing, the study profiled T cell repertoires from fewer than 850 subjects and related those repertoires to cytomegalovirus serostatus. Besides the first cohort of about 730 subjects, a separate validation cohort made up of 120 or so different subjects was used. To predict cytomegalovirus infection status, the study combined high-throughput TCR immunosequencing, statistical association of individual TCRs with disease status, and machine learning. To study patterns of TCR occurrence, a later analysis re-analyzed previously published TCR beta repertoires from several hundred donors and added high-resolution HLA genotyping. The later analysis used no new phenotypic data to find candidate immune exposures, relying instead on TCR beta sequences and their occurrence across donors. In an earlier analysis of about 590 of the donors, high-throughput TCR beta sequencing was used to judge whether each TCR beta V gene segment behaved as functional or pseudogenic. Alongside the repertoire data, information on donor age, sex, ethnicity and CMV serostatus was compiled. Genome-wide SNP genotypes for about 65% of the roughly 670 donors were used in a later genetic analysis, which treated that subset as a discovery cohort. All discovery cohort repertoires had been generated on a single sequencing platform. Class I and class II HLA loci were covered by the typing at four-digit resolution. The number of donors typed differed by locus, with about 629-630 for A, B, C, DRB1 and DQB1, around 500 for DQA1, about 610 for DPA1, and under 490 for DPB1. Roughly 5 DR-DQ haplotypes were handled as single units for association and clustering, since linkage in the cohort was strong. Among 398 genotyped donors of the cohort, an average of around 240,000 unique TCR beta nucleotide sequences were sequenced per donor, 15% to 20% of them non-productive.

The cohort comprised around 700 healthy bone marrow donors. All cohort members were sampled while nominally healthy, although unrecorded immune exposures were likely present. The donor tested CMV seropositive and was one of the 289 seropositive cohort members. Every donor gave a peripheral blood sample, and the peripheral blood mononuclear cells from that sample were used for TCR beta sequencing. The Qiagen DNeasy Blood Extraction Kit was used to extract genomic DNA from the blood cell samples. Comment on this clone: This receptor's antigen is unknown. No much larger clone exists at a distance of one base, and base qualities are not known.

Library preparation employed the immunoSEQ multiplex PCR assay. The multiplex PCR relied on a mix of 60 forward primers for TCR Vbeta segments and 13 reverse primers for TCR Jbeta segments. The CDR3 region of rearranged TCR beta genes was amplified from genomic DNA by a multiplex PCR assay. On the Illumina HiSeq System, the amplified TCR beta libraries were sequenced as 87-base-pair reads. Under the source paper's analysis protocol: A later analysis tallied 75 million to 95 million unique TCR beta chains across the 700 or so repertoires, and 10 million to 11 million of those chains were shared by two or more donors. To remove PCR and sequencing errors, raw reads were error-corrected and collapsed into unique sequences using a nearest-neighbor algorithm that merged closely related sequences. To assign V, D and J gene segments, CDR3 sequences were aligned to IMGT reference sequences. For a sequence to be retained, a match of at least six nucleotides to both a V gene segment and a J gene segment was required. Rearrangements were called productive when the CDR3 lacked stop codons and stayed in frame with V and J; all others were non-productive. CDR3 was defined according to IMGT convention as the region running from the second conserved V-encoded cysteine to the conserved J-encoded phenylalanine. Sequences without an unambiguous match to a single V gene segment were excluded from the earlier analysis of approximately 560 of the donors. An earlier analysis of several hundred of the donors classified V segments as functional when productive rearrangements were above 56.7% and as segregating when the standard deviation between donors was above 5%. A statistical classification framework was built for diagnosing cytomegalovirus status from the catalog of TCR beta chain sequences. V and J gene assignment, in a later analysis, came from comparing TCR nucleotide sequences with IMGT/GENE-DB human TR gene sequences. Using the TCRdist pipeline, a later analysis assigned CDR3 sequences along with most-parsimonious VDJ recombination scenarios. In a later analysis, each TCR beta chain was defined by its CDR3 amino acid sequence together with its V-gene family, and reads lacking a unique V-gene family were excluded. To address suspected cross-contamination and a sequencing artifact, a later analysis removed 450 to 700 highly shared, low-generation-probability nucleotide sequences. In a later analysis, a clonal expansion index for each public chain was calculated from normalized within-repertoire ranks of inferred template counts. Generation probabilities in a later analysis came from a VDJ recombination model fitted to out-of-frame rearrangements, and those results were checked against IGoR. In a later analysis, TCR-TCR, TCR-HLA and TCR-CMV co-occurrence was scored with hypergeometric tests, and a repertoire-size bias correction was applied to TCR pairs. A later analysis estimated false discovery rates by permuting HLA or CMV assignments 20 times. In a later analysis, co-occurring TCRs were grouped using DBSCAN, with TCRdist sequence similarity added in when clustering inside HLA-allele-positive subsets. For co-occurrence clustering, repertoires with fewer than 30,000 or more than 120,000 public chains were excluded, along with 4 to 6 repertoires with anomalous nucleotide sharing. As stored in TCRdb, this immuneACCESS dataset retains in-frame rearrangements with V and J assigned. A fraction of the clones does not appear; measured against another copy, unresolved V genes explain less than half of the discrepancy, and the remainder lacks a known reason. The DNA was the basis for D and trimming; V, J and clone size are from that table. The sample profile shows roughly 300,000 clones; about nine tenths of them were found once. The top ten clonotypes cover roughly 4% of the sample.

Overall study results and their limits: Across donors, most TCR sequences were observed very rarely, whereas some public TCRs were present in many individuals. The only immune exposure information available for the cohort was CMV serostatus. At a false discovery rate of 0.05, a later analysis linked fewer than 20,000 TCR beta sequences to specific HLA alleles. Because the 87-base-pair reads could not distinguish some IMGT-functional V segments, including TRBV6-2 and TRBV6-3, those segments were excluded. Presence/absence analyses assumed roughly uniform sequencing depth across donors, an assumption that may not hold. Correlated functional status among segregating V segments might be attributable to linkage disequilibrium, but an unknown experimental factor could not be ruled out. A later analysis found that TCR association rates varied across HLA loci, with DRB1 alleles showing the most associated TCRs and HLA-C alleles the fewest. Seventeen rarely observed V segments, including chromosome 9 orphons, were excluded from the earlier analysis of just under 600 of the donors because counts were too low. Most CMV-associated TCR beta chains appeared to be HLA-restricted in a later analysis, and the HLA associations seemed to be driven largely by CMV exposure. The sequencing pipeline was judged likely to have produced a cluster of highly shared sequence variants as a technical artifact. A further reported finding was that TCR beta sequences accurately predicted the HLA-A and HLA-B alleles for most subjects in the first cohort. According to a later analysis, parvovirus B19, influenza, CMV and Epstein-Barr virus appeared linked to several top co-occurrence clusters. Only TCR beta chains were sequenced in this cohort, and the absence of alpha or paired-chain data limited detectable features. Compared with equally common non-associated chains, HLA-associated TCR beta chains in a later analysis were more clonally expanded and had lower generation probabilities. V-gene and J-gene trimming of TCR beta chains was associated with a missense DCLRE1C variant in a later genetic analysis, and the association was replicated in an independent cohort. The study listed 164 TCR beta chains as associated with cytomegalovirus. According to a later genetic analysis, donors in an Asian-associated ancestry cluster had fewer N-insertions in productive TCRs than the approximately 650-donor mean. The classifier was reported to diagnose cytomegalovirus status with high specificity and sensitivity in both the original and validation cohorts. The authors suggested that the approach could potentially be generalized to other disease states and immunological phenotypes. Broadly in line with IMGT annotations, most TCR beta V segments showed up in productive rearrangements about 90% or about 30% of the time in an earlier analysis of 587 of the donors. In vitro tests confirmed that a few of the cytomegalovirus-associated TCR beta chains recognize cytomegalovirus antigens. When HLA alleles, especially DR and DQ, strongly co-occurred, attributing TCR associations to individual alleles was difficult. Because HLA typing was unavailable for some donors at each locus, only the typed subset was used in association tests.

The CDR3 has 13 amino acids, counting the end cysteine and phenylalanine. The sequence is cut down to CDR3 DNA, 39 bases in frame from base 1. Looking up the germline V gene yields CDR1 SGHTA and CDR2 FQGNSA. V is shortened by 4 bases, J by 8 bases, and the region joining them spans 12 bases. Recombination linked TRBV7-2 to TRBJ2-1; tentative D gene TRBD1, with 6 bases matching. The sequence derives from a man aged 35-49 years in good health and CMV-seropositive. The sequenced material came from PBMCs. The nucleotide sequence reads TGTGCCAGCAGCTCTTACAGGGAATATGAGCAGTTCTTC. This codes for CASSSYREYEQFF. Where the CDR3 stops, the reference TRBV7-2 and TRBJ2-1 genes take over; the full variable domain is GAGVSQSPSNKVTEKGKDVELRCDPISGHTALYWYRQSLGQGLEFLIYFQGNSAPDKSGLPSDRFSAERTGGSVSTLTIQRTQQEDSAVYLCASSSYREYEQFFGPGTRLTVL.